A selection of T cell receptor beta chains follows, all from one sample in a study of blood T cell repertoires in COVID-19. The data were produced by immunoSEQ multiplex PCR, yet TCRdb's version contains in-frame clones alone and is incomplete. The sample has around 47,000 clones; about 85% are singletons. The sample was peripheral blood. These TCRs come from a woman of 80 years or more in a cohort sampled during active or convalescent COVID-19. Each CDR3 is given with its conserved first and last residue. D genes are given only for firm matches. Rows may omit the clone size; those that give it use once, few, many or a size class.

clone size: -; D gene: -; J gene: TRBJ2-6; V gene: TRBV11-3; CDR3 DNA: TGTGCCAGCAGCAGACAGGGGGCCAACGTCCTGACTTTC; CDR3 protein: CASSRQGANVLTF
clone size: -; D gene: TRBD1; J gene: TRBJ2-7; V gene: TRBV11-3; CDR3 DNA: TGTGCCAGCAGCTTAGGGGACAGCTCCTACGAGCAGTACTTC; CDR3 protein: CASSLGDSSYEQYF
clone size: -; D gene: -; J gene: TRBJ1-1; V gene: TRBV19; CDR3 DNA: TGTGCCAGTAGCTCTTTCGGGGGGAACACTGAAGCTTTCTTT; CDR3 protein: CASSSFGGNTEAFF
clone size: -; D gene: -; J gene: TRBJ2-7; V gene: TRBV3-1/TRBV3-2; CDR3 DNA: TGTGCCAGCACCCATTGGCAGGGCACCTACGAGCAGTACTTC; CDR3 protein: CASTHWQGTYEQYF
clone size: -; D gene: -; J gene: TRBJ2-4; V gene: TRBV28; CDR3 DNA: TGTGCCAGTTGTCAAGCAGCCAAAAACATTCAGTACTTC; CDR3 protein: CASCQAAKNIQYF
clone size: -; D gene: TRBD1; J gene: TRBJ1-1; V gene: TRBV29-1; CDR3 DNA: TGCAGCGTTGCCGAGGCCGGGCAGGGGGCCTCTGAAGCTTTCTTT; CDR3 protein: CSVAEAGQGASEAFF
clone size: -; D gene: -; J gene: TRBJ1-5; V gene: TRBV18; CDR3 DNA: TGTGCCAGCTCACCACAGGAGCTTAGCAATCAGCCCCAGCATTTT; CDR3 protein: CASSPQELSNQPQHF
clone size: -; D gene: -; J gene: TRBJ1-1; V gene: TRBV7-9; CDR3 DNA: TGTGCCAGCAGCTTATTGGGCGTCGGGGACACTGAAGCTTTCTTT; CDR3 protein: CASSLLGVGDTEAFF
clone size: few; D gene: TRBD1; J gene: TRBJ2-2; V gene: TRBV5-8; CDR3 DNA: TGTGCCAGCAGCTTTAGACAGGGGATAACCGGGGAGCTGTTTTTT; CDR3 protein: CASSFRQGITGELFF
clone size: -; D gene: -; J gene: TRBJ2-1; V gene: TRBV5-1; CDR3 DNA: TGCGCCAGCAGCTTGGCCCCACTCCCCTACAATGAGCAGTTCTTC; CDR3 protein: CASSLAPLPYNEQFF
clone size: -; D gene: TRBD1; J gene: TRBJ1-6; V gene: TRBV18; CDR3 DNA: TGTGCCAGCTCACCTGGGACAGGGAGTAGTTCACCCCTCCACTTT; CDR3 protein: CASSPGTGSSSPLHF
clone size: -; D gene: -; J gene: TRBJ1-1; V gene: TRBV5-8; CDR3 DNA: TGTGCCAGCAGCAGTGACACAATGAGTGAAGCTTTCTTT; CDR3 protein: CASSSDTMSEAFF
clone size: -; D gene: -; J gene: TRBJ1-1; V gene: TRBV12-3/TRBV12-4; CDR3 DNA: TGTGCCAGCAGTTACAGGGTGAACACTGAAGCTTTCTTT; CDR3 protein: CASSYRVNTEAFF
clone size: -; D gene: -; J gene: TRBJ2-7; V gene: TRBV19; CDR3 DNA: TGTGCCAGTAGTACTACAGGGCGACGAAAAAGATACGAGCAGTACTTC; CDR3 protein: CASSTTGRRKRYEQYF
clone size: -; D gene: TRBD1; J gene: TRBJ1-1; V gene: TRBV6-6; CDR3 DNA: TGTGCCAGCACCCAGGGGGTTGGGAGAATGAACACTGAAGCTTTCTTT; CDR3 protein: CASTQGVGRMNTEAFF
clone size: -; D gene: TRBD1; J gene: TRBJ2-5; V gene: TRBV30; CDR3 DNA: TGTGCTTCGGACAGGGGGCTTAGGGAGACCCAGTACTTC; CDR3 protein: CASDRGLRETQYF
clone size: -; D gene: TRBD2; J gene: TRBJ2-7; V gene: TRBV5-4; CDR3 DNA: TGTGCCAGCAGCTTGTCGGCGGGAGATACCTACGAGCAGTACTTC; CDR3 protein: CASSLSAGDTYEQYF
clone size: -; D gene: TRBD1; J gene: TRBJ1-4; V gene: TRBV5-1; CDR3 DNA: TGCGCCAGCAGCCGGGACAGCCAGAATGAAAAACTGTTTTTT; CDR3 protein: CASSRDSQNEKLFF
clone size: -; D gene: -; J gene: TRBJ1-4; V gene: TRBV18; CDR3 DNA: TGTGCCAGCTCACCGACCGGTAGCGCAAATGAAAAACTGTTTTTT; CDR3 protein: CASSPTGSANEKLFF
clone size: few; D gene: -; J gene: TRBJ2-7; V gene: TRBV11-3; CDR3 DNA: TGTGCCAGCAGCTATCCTAACTCCTACGAGCAGTACTTC; CDR3 protein: CASSYPNSYEQYF
clone size: -; D gene: -; J gene: TRBJ2-7; V gene: TRBV7-9; CDR3 DNA: TGTGCCAGCAGCTCTGGAAAAGACAGACCTACGAAGTACGAGCAGTACTTC; CDR3 protein: CASSSGKDRPTKYEQYF
clone size: -; D gene: TRBD1; J gene: TRBJ1-1; V gene: TRBV16; CDR3 DNA: TGTGCCAGCAGCCCTTACAGGGGCCCGAACACTGAAGCTTTCTTT; CDR3 protein: CASSPYRGPNTEAFF
clone size: -; D gene: -; J gene: TRBJ2-7; V gene: TRBV10-1; CDR3 DNA: TGCGCCTCCCGCTCCAGGTTACCAACCTACGAGCAGTACTTC; CDR3 protein: CASRSRLPTYEQYF
clone size: -; D gene: TRBD1; J gene: TRBJ2-1; V gene: TRBV28; CDR3 DNA: TGTGCCAGCAGCACAGGGGGCCGGTACAATGAGCAGTTCTTC; CDR3 protein: CASSTGGRYNEQFF
clone size: -; D gene: -; J gene: TRBJ1-1; V gene: TRBV5-4; CDR3 DNA: TGTGCCAGCAGCCTCAGGGATAACACTGAAGCTTTCTTT; CDR3 protein: CASSLRDNTEAFF
clone size: -; D gene: -; J gene: TRBJ1-1; V gene: TRBV4-1; CDR3 DNA: TGCGCCAGCAGCCAAGAGTTTACGGTGAACACTGAAGCTTTCTTT; CDR3 protein: CASSQEFTVNTEAFF
clone size: -; D gene: TRBD2; J gene: TRBJ2-7; V gene: TRBV4-3; CDR3 DNA: TGCGCCAGCAGCCATAAGACTAGCGACACCTACGAGCAGTACTTC; CDR3 protein: CASSHKTSDTYEQYF
clone size: few; D gene: TRBD1; J gene: TRBJ1-2; V gene: TRBV7-9; CDR3 DNA: TGTGCCAGCAGACCCGGACAGGCGGGGGGCTACACCTTC; CDR3 protein: CASRPGQAGGYTF
clone size: -; D gene: TRBD2; J gene: TRBJ2-7; V gene: TRBV7-2; CDR3 DNA: TGTGCCAGCAGCCAGACTAGCGGGGGACTACTCTCCTACGAGCAGTACTTC; CDR3 protein: CASSQTSGGLLSYEQYF
clone size: -; D gene: -; J gene: TRBJ2-2; V gene: TRBV10-3; CDR3 DNA: TGTGCCATCAGTGACCGGGACCCCCAAGGGGGCGGGGAGCTGTTTTTT; CDR3 protein: CAISDRDPQGGGELFF
clone size: -; D gene: -; J gene: TRBJ2-7; V gene: TRBV3-1/TRBV3-2; CDR3 DNA: TGTGCCAGCAGCCAACTAGCTGGGGTCTACGAGCAGTACTTC; CDR3 protein: CASSQLAGVYEQYF
clone size: once; D gene: TRBD2; J gene: TRBJ2-7; V gene: TRBV5-1; CDR3 DNA: TGCGCCAGCAGCTTTGTTATGGGCGGGAGCTATAGCTCCTACGAGCAGTACTTC; CDR3 protein: CASSFVMGGSYSSYEQYF
clone size: -; D gene: TRBD2; J gene: TRBJ2-1; V gene: TRBV11-3; CDR3 DNA: TGTGCCAGCAGCTTTCTCTTCCCCAGGACTAGCTACAATGAGCAGTTCTTC; CDR3 protein: CASSFLFPRTSYNEQFF
clone size: -; D gene: TRBD2; J gene: TRBJ2-2; V gene: TRBV4-3; CDR3 DNA: TGCGCCAGCAGCCAGGCGACTAGCGGGAGGGGCACCGGGGAGCTGTTTTTT; CDR3 protein: CASSQATSGRGTGELFF
clone size: -; D gene: TRBD1; J gene: TRBJ1-1; V gene: TRBV5-1; CDR3 DNA: TGCGCCAGCAGCTTGAAGACAGGGGTTATGAACACTGAAGCTTTCTTT; CDR3 protein: CASSLKTGVMNTEAFF
clone size: -; D gene: TRBD2; J gene: TRBJ2-1; V gene: TRBV12-3/TRBV12-4; CDR3 DNA: TGTGCCAGCAGTGCGACTAGCGGGAGGGGGCCGTTCTTC; CDR3 protein: CASSATSGRGPFF
clone size: few; D gene: TRBD1; J gene: TRBJ1-2; V gene: TRBV7-9; CDR3 DNA: TGTGCCAGCAGCGCGACGCCGGGACAGGGTTGGTATGGCTACACCTTC; CDR3 protein: CASSATPGQGWYGYTF